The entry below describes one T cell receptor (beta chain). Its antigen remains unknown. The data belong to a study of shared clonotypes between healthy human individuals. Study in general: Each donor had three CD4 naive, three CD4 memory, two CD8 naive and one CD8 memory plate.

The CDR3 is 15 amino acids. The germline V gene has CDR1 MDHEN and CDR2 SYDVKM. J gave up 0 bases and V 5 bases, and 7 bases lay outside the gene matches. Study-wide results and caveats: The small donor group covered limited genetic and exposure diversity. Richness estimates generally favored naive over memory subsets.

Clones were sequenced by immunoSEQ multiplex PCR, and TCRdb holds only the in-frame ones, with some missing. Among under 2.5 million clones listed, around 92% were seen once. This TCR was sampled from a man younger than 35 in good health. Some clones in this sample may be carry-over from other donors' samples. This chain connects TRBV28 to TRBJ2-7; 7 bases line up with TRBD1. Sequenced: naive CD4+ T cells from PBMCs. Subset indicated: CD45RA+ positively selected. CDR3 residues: CASSPSGQNSYEQYF. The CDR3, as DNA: TGTGCCAGCAGTCCTTCGGGACAGAACTCCTACGAGCAGTACTTC.